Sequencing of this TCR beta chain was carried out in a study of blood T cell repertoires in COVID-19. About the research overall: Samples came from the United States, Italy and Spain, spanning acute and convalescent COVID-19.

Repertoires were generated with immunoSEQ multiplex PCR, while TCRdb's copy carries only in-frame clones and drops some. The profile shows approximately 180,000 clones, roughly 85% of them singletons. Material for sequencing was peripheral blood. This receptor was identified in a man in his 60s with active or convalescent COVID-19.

CDR3 DNA: TGTGCCAGCAGCTTTACTAGTTTCCATGAGCAGTTCTTC. Protein product: CASSFTSFHEQFF. The V gene is TRBV7-6, the J gene TRBJ2-1; D is possibly TRBD2 (5 bases). The ends were cut back, 3 bases at V and 8 bases at J, with 11 bases in the middle. Per germline, CDR1 SGHVS and CDR2 FNYEAQ. This CDR3 has 13 residues.